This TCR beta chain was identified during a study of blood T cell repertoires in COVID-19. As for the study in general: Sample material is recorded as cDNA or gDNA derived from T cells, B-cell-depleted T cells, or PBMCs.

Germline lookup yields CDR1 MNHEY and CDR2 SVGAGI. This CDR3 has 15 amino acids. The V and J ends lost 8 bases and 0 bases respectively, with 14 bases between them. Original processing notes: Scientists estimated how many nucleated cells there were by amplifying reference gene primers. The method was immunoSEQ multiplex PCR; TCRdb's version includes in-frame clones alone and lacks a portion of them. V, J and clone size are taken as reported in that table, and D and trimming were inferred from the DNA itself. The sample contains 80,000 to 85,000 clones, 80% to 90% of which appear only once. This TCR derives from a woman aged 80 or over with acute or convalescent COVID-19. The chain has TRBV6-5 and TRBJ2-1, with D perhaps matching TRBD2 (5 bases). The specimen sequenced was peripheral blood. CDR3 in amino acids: CASGRLVSSYNEQFF. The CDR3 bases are TGTGCCAGCGGGAGATTGGTTAGCTCCTACAATGAGCAGTTCTTC.